The clone carrying this T cell receptor (beta chain) has only a few counts. Its specificity is not known. CDR3 length equals 15 residues. Trimming pared 0 bases from V and 1 base from J, leaving 9 bases between. Germline CDR1 is SGHRS and CDR2 is YFSETQ. The data derive from a study of blood T cells in healthy people across ages. A second PCR of roughly 6 to 12 cycles used a sample-barcoded 5' primer and a J-beta primer mix. TCRdb re-derived calls from the 5' RACE reads in MiXCR, one entry per CDR3 protein. The repertoire holds 700,000 or so distinct CDR3 sequences, with 20% to 25% as singletons. Points from the study as a whole: Strongly correlated with naive T cell percentage was TCR beta diversity. Unsorted PBMCs ruled out conclusive naive versus antigen-experienced comparison.

This chain joins TRBV5-1 and TRBJ2-3; no definite D call. This TCR derives from a man in his sixties or seventies in good health. The sample was blood. The CDR3 spells CASSLALSGTDTQYF. CDR3 sequence (DNA): TGCGCCAGCAGCTTGGCCCTGTCTGGCACAGATACGCAGTATTTT. Filled out from reference TRBV5-1 and TRBJ2-3, the complete variable domain reads KAGVTQTPRYLIKTRGQQVTLSCSPISGHRSVSWYQQTPGQGLQFLFEYFSETQRNKGNFPGRFSGRQFSNSRSEMNVSTLELGDSALYLCASSLALSGTDTQYFGPGTRLTVL.